Below, one T cell receptor beta chain is given with its context. The antigen it recognizes is unknown. No much larger clonotype is one base removed from it; base qualities were not supplied. This sample was included in a study of blood T cell repertoires in COVID-19 (dated by TCRdb to 2018 to 2021). Study-level background: Collaborator samples came from the United States, Italy and Spain and covered acute and convalescent phases of COVID-19. The prospective study material was composed of cDNA or gDNA derived from T cells, B-cell-depleted T cells, or PBMCs. Subjects who had been exposed to COVID-19, were actively infected with it, or had recovered from it provided the deeply sampled blood TCRbeta repertoires that made up the dataset. Samples were obtained from the ongoing ImmuneRACE study (first 160 participants) and from 1,254 subjects provided by 6 global collaborators. The repertoires were released in a freely available public database meant as a resource for research on the immune response to SARS-CoV-2. Where HLA class I and class II types were available, the types were taken from metadata supplied by the sample provider, not from assay-based typing. Sample metadata almost always included a de-identified subject ID, COVID-19 status, age in years and sex.

TCRbeta CDR3 regions were amplified from genomic DNA by means of the immunoSEQ Assay, a bias-controlled multiplex PCR. For the original study's pipeline: Nucleated cell counts per sample were estimated from amplification of reference gene primers within the assay. Sequence reads were collapsed and filtered to measure the absolute abundance of every unique TCRbeta CDR3 rearrangement. For each sample, productive Simpson clonality was calculated as the square root of Simpson's diversity index over productive rearrangements. The immuneACCESS repertoire file appears here via TCRdb, limited to in-frame rearrangements. These files lack a portion of the clones; in checked studies, under half of the deficit traces to unresolved V genes, and the cause of the others is not known. D and trimming come from the DNA, and the V and J calls and clone size come from that table. This sample lists fewer than 300,000 clones; approximately 80% were detected once. The top ten hold 5% of the sample.

CDR1 LGHDT and CDR2 YNNKEL were looked up in the germline V gene (reference sequence). From the cysteine through the phenylalanine, the CDR3 covers 14 amino acids. Only the CDR3 DNA is retained, 42 bases long and in frame from the first base. V is cut by 4 bases and J by 3 bases, and the space between the germline ends is 12 bases. Study-wide conclusions, independent of this receptor: Clinical and demographic metadata were provided uncurated, with the amount varying by source and participant.

In the prospective study, participants were 18 to 89 years old, resided in 20 to 30 geographic areas of the United States, and were enrolled through a virtual design. Cohort assignment in the prospective study relied on participant-reported clinical history from a screening survey and a study questionnaire. Exposed participants had been in contact with someone with a PCR-confirmed or clinician-diagnosed COVID-19 case within 2 weeks of study entry. In the prospective study, mobile phlebotomists collected whole blood, serum and a nasopharyngeal or oropharyngeal swab from each participant. Over an approximately two-month period, participants in the prospective study had the option of providing additional blood draws and questionnaires. Before DNA extraction, blood samples from the prospective study were shipped at room temperature or frozen.

Material for sequencing was PBMCs or T cells enriched from blood (not recorded which). The rearrangement combines TRBV3-1 (or the pseudogene TRBV3-2) with TRBJ2-5; the D gene is unclear. This receptor was obtained from a man between 40 and 49 years old who had been exposed to COVID-19. The bases read TGTGCCAGCAGCCCCCCGGTGAAAGAAGAGACCCAGTACTTC. The translation is CASSPPVKEETQYF.